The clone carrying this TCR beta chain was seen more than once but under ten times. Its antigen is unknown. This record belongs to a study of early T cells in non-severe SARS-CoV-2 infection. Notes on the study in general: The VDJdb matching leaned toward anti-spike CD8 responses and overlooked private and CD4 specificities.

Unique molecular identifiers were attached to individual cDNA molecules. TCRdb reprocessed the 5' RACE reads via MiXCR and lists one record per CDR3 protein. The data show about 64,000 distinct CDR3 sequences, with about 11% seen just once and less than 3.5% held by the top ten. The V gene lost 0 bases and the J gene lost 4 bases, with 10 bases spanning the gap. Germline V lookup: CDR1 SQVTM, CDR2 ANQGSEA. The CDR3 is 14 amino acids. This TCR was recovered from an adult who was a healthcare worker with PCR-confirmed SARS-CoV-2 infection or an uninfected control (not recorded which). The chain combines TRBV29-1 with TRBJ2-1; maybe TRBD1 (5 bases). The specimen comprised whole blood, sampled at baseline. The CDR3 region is CSVEDGRGYNEQFF. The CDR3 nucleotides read TGCAGCGTTGAAGACGGAAGGGGTTACAATGAGCAGTTCTTC.